A selection of T cell receptor beta chains follows, all from one sample in a study of blood T cell repertoires in COVID-19. Clones were sequenced by immunoSEQ multiplex PCR, and TCRdb holds only the in-frame ones, with some missing. This table holds 80,000 to 100,000 clones, over 70% found once. Sequencing was carried out using peripheral blood. The receptors shown here come from a man aged 55 to 69 with acute or convalescent COVID-19. Each CDR3 is given without its conserved first and last residue.

V gene	J gene	CDR3 protein
TRBV7-9	TRBJ1-1	ASQGILNTEAF
TRBV4-1	TRBJ2-1	ASSQELGGINEQF
TRBV30	TRBJ2-7	AWSFTRRGQYEQY
TRBV7-9	TRBJ2-5	ASSPGTKETQY
TRBV5-8	TRBJ2-1	ASSFGGARNEQF
TRBV4-2	TRBJ2-1	ASSQDPGDRYNEQF
TRBV28	TRBJ1-1	ASSLRTGGAF
TRBV19	TRBJ2-2	ASSIWTTGELF
TRBV6-4	TRBJ1-1	ASSCPAF
TRBV6-5	TRBJ2-5	ASSQGGETQY
TRBV4-3	TRBJ2-7	ASSQEGAGGYEQY
TRBV7-2	TRBJ1-1	ASSLVQVRNTEAF
TRBV7-9	TRBJ1-3	ASSRDSPSGNTIY
TRBV5-8	TRBJ2-3	ASSPGDLDTDTQY
TRBV18	TRBJ1-1	ASSPGSRGGNTEAF
TRBV7-2	TRBJ2-1	ASSLVLYGRGLENEQF
TRBV7-9	TRBJ1-2	ASSLQGTNYGYT
TRBV5-1	TRBJ2-3	ASSTGQQGIVRDTQY